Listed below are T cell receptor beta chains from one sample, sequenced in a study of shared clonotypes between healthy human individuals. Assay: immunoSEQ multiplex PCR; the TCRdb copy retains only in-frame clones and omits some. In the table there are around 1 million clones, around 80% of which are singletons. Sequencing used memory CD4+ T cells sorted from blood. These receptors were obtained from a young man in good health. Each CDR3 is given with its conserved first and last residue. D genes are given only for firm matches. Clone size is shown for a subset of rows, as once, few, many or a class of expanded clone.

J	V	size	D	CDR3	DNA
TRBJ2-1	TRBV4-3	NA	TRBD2	CASSQEGGRGNEQFF	TGCGCCAGCAGTCAAGAGGGCGGGAGAGGCAATGAGCAGTTCTTC
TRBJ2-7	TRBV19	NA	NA	CASSHARAGAYEQYF	TGTGCCAGTAGCCACGCCCGCGCAGGGGCCTACGAGCAGTACTTC
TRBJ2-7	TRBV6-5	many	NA	CASRGLSSYEQYF	TGTGCCAGCAGGGGACTGAGTTCCTACGAGCAGTACTTC
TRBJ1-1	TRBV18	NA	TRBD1	CASSLRDRAITEAFF	TGTGCCAGCTCACTCCGGGACAGGGCCATAACTGAAGCTTTCTTT
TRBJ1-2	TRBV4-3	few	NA	CASSQDRGGPYGYTF	TGCGCCAGCAGCCAAGATAGGGGGGGCCCCTATGGCTACACCTTC
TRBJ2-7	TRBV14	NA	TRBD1	CASSHYTGTGGNEQYF	TGTGCCAGCAGCCATTACACCGGGACAGGGGGCAACGAGCAGTACTTC
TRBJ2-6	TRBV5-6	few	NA	CASSRLLPGMDVLTF	TGTGCCAGCAGCCGCCTACTACCTGGGATGGACGTCCTGACTTTC
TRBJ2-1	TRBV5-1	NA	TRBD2	CASSLIASGGSYNEQFF	TGCGCCAGCAGCTTGATTGCTAGCGGGGGTTCCTACAATGAGCAGTTCTTC
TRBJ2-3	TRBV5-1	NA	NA	CASSLARSTDTQYF	TGCGCCAGCAGCTTGGCCAGGAGCACAGATACGCAGTATTTT
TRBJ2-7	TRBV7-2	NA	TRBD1	CASSPRDRGDYEQYF	TGTGCCAGCAGCCCCCGGGACAGGGGTGACTACGAGCAGTACTTC
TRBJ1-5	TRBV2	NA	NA	CASRDSNQPQHF	TGTGCCAGCAGGGACAGCAATCAGCCCCAGCATTTT
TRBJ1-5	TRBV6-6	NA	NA	CASTDSNQPQHF	TGTGCCAGTACGGATAGCAATCAGCCCCAGCATTTT
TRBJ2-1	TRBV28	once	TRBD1	CASRPRQGSNEQFF	TGTGCCAGCAGGCCTCGACAGGGGTCCAATGAGCAGTTCTTC
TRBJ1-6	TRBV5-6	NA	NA	CASSPYFGSGNSPLHF	TGTGCCAGCAGCCCCTACTTCGGATCCGGGAATTCACCCCTCCACTTT
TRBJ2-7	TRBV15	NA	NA	CATSRVGGESYEQYF	TGTGCCACCAGCAGAGTCGGCGGCGAATCCTACGAGCAGTACTTC
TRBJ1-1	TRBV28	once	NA	CASSLWGASTEAFF	TGTGCCAGCAGTTTATGGGGGGCGAGTACTGAAGCTTTCTTT
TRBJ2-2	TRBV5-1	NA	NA	CASSPPPGELFF	TGCGCCAGCAGCCCGCCCCCCGGGGAGCTGTTTTTT
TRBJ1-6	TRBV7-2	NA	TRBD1	CASSLGQGSAYNSPLHF	TGTGCCAGCAGCTTGGGACAGGGGAGCGCCTATAATTCACCCCTCCACTTT
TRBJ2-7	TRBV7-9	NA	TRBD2	CASSFTSGAYEQYF	TGTGCCAGCAGCTTTACTAGCGGAGCCTACGAGCAGTACTTC
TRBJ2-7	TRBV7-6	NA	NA	CASTPLRNAAYEQYF	TGTGCCAGCACCCCCCTGCGAAACGCGGCCTACGAGCAGTACTTC
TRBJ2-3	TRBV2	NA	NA	CASSYQGPDTQYF	TGTGCCAGCAGTTATCAGGGACCAGATACGCAGTATTTT
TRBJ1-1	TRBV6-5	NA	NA	CASSLTWNTEAFF	TGTGCCAGCAGTCTTACATGGAACACTGAAGCTTTCTTT
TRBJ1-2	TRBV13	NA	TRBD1	CASSSRGQGNYGYTF	TGTGCCAGCAGCTCCCGAGGACAGGGTAACTATGGCTACACCTTC
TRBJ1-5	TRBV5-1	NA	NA	CASSSVGGSNQPQHF	TGCGCCAGCAGCTCCGTCGGTGGTAGCAATCAGCCCCAGCATTTT
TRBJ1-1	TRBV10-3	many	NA	CAISFRDSGSDTEAFF	TGTGCCATCAGTTTCCGGGACTCCGGCTCGGACACTGAAGCTTTCTTT
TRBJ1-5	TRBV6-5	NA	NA	CASRRRGAPQPQHF	TGTGCCAGCAGAAGGCGGGGCGCCCCTCAGCCCCAGCATTTT
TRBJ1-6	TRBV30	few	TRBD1	CAWGTGVSPLHF	TGTGCCTGGGGGACAGGGGTTTCACCCCTCCACTTT
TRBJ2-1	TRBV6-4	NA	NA	CASSAESRSNEQFF	TGTGCCAGCAGTGCGGAATCGCGGAGCAATGAGCAGTTCTTC
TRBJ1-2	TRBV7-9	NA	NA	CASSTKTGQPYGYTF	TGTGCCAGCAGCACAAAGACCGGACAGCCCTATGGCTACACCTTC
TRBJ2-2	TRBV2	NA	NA	CATGMEGGSNTGELFF	TGTGCCACAGGGATGGAGGGGGGTTCGAACACCGGGGAGCTGTTTTTT
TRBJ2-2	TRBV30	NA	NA	CAWLNGDQGIFTGELFF	TGTGCCTGGCTTAACGGCGACCAGGGGATCTTCACCGGGGAGCTGTTTTTT
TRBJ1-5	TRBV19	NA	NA	CASSMGQLAQHF	TGTGCCAGTAGTATGGGGCAGTTGGCCCAGCATTTT
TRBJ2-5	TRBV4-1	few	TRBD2	CASSSFLAGSGETQYF	TGCGCCAGCAGCTCCTTCTTAGCGGGGAGCGGAGAGACCCAGTACTTC
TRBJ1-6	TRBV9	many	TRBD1	CASSSTGGDSPLHF	TGTGCCAGCAGCAGCACAGGGGGGGACTCACCCCTCCACTTT
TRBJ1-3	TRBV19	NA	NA	CASKEGRGSGNTIYF	TGTGCCAGTAAAGAAGGCAGGGGCTCTGGAAACACCATATATTTT